This is a list of T cell receptor beta chains from one sample in a study of blood T cell repertoires in COVID-19. Measured with immunoSEQ multiplex PCR; TCRdb has only the in-frame clones, and not every one. This table has 150,000 to 200,000 clones, 80% to 90% appearing once. Sequencing was carried out using peripheral blood. These receptors were collected from an older woman with acute or convalescent COVID-19. The CDR3 runs from the conserved cysteine through the conserved F or W. A D gene is named only where the DNA matches it firmly. The size field is filled for only some rows; it gives once, few, many or a size class.

-,TRBJ2-1,-,TRBV7-9,TGTGCCAGCAGCCCCCGAGGGACTCGGGGGGAGCAGTTCTTC,CASSPRGTRGEQFF
-,TRBJ1-1,-,TRBV18,TGTGCCAGCTCACCAGAACAGGGGAACACTGAAGCTTTCTTT,CASSPEQGNTEAFF
-,TRBJ1-2,-,TRBV27,TGTGCCAGCAGTTTCCAATTGGGGGGGACCTATGGCTACACCTTC,CASSFQLGGTYGYTF
-,TRBJ1-1,-,TRBV6-5,TGTGCCAGCAGTTACGGGGCAGAGAACACTGAAGCTTTCTTT,CASSYGAENTEAFF
TRBD1,TRBJ1-2,-,TRBV6-1,TGTGCCAGCAGTGAAGCGGGACAGGGTGATGGCTACACCTTC,CASSEAGQGDGYTF
TRBD1,TRBJ2-5,-,TRBV29-1,TGCAGCGTTGAGGGCCGGGACAGGGCAACGACCCAGTACTTC,CSVEGRDRATTQYF
TRBD2,TRBJ2-2,few,TRBV11-3,TGTGCCAGCAGCTCGGGACTAGCGGGAGATAACACCGGGGAGCTGTTTTTT,CASSSGLAGDNTGELFF
-,TRBJ2-2,-,TRBV2,TGTGCCAGCAGTGCTACAGGATTGAACACCGGGGAGCTGTTTTTT,CASSATGLNTGELFF
-,TRBJ2-7,-,TRBV5-6,TGTGCCAGCAGCTTTCGGGACATACCCTACGAGCAGTACTTC,CASSFRDIPYEQYF
-,TRBJ2-1,-,TRBV1,TGCACCAGCAGCCCCTCAGAGGGGCGGGAGGCCTACAATGAGCAGTTCTTC,CTSSPSEGREAYNEQFF
TRBD1,TRBJ1-2,-,TRBV28,TGTGCCAGCAGTCGGGGGACAGGTCGGTACCTAGCTAACTATGGCTACACCTTC,CASSRGTGRYLANYGYTF
-,TRBJ2-1,-,TRBV7-9,TGTGCCAGCAGCGTGGAGAAAACACCCTACAATGAGCAGTTCTTC,CASSVEKTPYNEQFF
-,TRBJ1-5,-,TRBV6-1,TGTGCCAGCAGTGAAGGGGGCTTAAGCAATCAGCCCCAGCATTTT,CASSEGGLSNQPQHF
-,TRBJ2-2,once,TRBV21-1,TGTGCCAGCAGCAAAGGTGGAGGGAACACCGGGGAGCTGTTTTTT,CASSKGGGNTGELFF
-,TRBJ1-1,-,TRBV3-1/TRBV3-2,TGTGCCAGCAGCCAAGGGTACAGCCCTGAAGCTTTCTTT,CASSQGYSPEAFF
-,TRBJ2-1,-,TRBV11-3,TGTGCCAGCAGCTTCAATTACAATGAGCAGTTCTTC,CASSFNYNEQFF
-,TRBJ1-5,-,TRBV6-4,TGTGCCAGCAGTCAAGGGGGGGGCAATCAGCCCCAGCATTTT,CASSQGGGNQPQHF
TRBD2,TRBJ2-7,-,TRBV7-8,TGTGCCAGCAGCTTCCTAGCGGGAGGGCTCAGCTCCTACGAGCAGTACTTC,CASSFLAGGLSSYEQYF
-,TRBJ1-2,-,TRBV27,TGTGCCAGCAGTTCGACAGAGCACTATGGCTACACCTTC,CASSSTEHYGYTF
-,TRBJ2-7,-,TRBV6-5,TGTGCCAGCACCCGCGGGGGCTGGTCCTACGAGCAGTACTTC,CASTRGGWSYEQYF
-,TRBJ1-2,-,TRBV2,TGTGCCAGCATCCCGGGACACATAATCGCCCATGGCTACACCTTC,CASIPGHIIAHGYTF
TRBD2,TRBJ2-3,-,TRBV4-1,TGCGCCAGCAGCCGGCAACTAGCGGGGGGTAGCACAGATACGCAGTATTTT,CASSRQLAGGSTDTQYF
-,TRBJ2-7,few,TRBV7-8,TGTGCCAGCAGCCCCGTTTCCGAGCAGTACTTC,CASSPVSEQYF
TRBD2,TRBJ2-5,-,TRBV4-1,TGCGCCAGCAGCCAAGTCAGTCGGCGGGCTAGCGGGGGGGGGACCCAGTACTTC,CASSQVSRRASGGGTQYF